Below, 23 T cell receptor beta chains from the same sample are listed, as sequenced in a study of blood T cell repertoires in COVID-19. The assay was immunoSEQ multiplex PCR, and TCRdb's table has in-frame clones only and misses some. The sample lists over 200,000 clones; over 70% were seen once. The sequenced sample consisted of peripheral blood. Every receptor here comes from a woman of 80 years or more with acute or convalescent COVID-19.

The CDR3 coding sequence is TGTGCCAGCACATTGAACACTGAAGCTTTCTTT. This gives the protein CASTLNTEAFF. The rearrangement links TRBV6-5 to TRBJ1-1; D unclear. The germline V gene encodes CDR1 MNHEY and CDR2 SVGAGI. Trimming shortened V by 7 bases and J by 0 bases, and 3 bases separated the two germline ends. The CDR3 extends over 11 amino acids.

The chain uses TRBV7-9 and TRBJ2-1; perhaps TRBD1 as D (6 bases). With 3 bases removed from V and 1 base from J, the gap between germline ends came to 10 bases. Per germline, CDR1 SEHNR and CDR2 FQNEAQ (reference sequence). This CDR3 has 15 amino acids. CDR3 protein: CASSFGQRSYNEQFF. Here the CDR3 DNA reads TGTGCCAGCAGCTTCGGACAGAGATCCTACAATGAGCAGTTCTTC.

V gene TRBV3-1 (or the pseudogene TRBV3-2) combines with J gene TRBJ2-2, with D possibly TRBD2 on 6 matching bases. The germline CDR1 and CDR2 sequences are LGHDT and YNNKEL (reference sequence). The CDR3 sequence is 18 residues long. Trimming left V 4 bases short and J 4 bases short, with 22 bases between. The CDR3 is CASSPSSKGGIGTGELFF. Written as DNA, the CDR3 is TGTGCCAGCAGCCCCTCGTCCAAGGGCGGGATAGGCACCGGGGAGCTGTTTTTT.

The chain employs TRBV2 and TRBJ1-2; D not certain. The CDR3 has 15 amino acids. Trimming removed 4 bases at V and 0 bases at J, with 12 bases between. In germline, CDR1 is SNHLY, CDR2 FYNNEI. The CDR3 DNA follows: TGTGCCAGCAGTGCCAGACTCCTAGCTAACTATGGCTACACCTTC. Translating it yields CASSARLLANYGYTF.

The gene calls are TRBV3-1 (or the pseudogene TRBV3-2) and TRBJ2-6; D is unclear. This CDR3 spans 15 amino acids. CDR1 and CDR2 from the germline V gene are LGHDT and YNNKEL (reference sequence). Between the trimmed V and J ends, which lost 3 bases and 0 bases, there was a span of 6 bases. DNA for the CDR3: TGTGCCAGCAGCCAGCAGGTCTCTGGGGCCAACGTCCTGACTTTC. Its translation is CASSQQVSGANVLTF.

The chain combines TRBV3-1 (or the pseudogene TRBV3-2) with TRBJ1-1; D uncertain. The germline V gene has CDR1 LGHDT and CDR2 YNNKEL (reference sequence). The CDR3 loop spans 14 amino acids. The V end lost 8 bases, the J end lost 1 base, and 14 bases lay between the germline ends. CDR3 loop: CASGHAGRNTEAFF. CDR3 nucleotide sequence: TGTGCCAGCGGTCATGCGGGAAGGAACACTGAAGCTTTCTTT.

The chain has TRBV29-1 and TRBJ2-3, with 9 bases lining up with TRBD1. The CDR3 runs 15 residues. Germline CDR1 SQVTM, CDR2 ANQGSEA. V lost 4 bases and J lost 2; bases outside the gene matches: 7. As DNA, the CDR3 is TGCAGCGTTGTAAGCCGGGACAGGGTCACAGATACGCAGTATTTT. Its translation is CSVVSRDRVTDTQYF.

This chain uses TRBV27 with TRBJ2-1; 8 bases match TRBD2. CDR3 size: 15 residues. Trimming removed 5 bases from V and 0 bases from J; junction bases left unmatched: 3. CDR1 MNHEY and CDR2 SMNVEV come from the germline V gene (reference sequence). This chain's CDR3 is CASSRTSGSYNEQFF. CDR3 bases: TGTGCCAGCAGTCGAACTAGCGGCTCCTACAATGAGCAGTTCTTC.

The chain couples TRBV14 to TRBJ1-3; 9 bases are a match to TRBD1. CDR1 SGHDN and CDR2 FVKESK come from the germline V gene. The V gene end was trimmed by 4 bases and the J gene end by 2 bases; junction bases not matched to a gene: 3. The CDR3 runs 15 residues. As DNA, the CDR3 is TGTGCCAGCAGCCGACAGGGGGAGGCTGGAAACACCATATATTTT. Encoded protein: CASSRQGEAGNTIYF.

As DNA, the CDR3 is TGTGCCAGCAGTCTTCTAGACGGCCGCACAGATACGCAGTATTTT. Its translation: CASSLLDGRTDTQYF. This chain connects TRBV27 to TRBJ2-3; D unclear. The CDR3 is made up of 15 amino acids. Germline-derived CDR1 and CDR2 are MNHEY and SMNVEV (reference sequence). V lost 5 bases and J lost 1, with 13 bases in between.

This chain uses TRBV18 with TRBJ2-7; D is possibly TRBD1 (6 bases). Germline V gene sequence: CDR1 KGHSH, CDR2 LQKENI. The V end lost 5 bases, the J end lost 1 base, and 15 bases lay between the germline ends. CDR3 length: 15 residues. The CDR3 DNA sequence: TGTGCCAGCTCAACTCAATTCACAGGGTCCTACGAGCAGTACTTC. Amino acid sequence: CASSTQFTGSYEQYF. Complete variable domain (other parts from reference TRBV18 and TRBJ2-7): NAGVMQNPRHLVRRRGQEARLRCSPMKGHSHVYWYRQLPEEGLKFMVYLQKENIIDESGMPKERFSAEFPKEGPSILRIQQVVRGDSAAYFCASSTQFTGSYEQYFGPGTRLTVT.

CDR3 amino acids: CARLTGLDQPQHF. The CDR3 DNA follows: TGTGCCAGACTAACAGGGCTGGATCAGCCCCAGCATTTT. This chain links TRBV19 with TRBJ1-5; TRBD1 is a possible D gene (6 bases). Germline-derived CDR1 and CDR2 are LNHDA and SQIVND (reference sequence). This CDR3 spans 13 amino acids. V dropped 9 bases and J dropped 5 bases, with 14 bases sitting between them.

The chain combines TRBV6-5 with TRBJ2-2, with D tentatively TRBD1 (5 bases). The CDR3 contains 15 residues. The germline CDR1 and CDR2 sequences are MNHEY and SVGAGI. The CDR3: CASKVGRANTGELFF. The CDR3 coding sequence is TGTGCGTCAAAGGTCGGCAGGGCGAACACCGGGGAGCTGTTTTTT.

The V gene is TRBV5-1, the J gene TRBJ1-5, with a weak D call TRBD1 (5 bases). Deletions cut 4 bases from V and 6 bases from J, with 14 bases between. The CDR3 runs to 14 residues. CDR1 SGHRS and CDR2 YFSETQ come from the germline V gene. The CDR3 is CASSPDGGSQPQHF. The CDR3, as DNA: TGCGCCAGCAGCCCGGACGGGGGGAGTCAGCCCCAGCATTTT.

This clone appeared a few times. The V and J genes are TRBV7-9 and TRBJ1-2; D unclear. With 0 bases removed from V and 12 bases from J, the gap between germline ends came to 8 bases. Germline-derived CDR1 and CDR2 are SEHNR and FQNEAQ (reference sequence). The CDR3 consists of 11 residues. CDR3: CASSLAPEHTF. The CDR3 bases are TGTGCCAGCAGCTTAGCGCCCGAGCACACCTTC. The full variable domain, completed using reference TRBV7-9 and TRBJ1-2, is DTGVSQNPRHKITKRGQNVTFRCDPISEHNRLYWYRQTLGQGPEFLTYFQNEAQLEKSRLLSDRFSAERPKGSFSTLEIQRTEQGDSAMYLCASSLAPEHTFGSGTRLTVV.

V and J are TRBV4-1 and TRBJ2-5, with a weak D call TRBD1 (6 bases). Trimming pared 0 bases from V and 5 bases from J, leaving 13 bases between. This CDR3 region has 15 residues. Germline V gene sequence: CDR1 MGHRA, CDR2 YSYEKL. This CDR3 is CASSQEGTNRETQYF. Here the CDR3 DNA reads TGCGCCAGCAGCCAAGAAGGGACAAATCGGGAGACCCAGTACTTC.

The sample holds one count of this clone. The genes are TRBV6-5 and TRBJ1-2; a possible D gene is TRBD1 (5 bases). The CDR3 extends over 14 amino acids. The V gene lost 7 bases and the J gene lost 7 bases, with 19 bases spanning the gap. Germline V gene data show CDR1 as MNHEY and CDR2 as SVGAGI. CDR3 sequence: CASNKVGGPAGYTF. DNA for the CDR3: TGTGCCAGCAATAAAGTCGGGGGTCCCGCTGGCTACACCTTC.

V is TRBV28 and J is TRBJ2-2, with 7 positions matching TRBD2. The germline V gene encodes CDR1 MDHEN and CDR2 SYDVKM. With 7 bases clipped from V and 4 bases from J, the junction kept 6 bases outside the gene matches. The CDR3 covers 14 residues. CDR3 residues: CASKRGGGTGELFF. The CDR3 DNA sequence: TGTGCCAGCAAAAGGGGCGGGGGCACCGGGGAGCTGTTTTTT.

CDR3 in amino acids: CASSSSGTSDLYF. In nucleotides, the CDR3 is TGTGCCAGCAGCTCCTCCGGGACTAGTGATCTGTACTTC. The chain is built from TRBV7-9 and TRBJ2-7; 8 bases match TRBD2. The length of the CDR3 is 13 residues. Germline V CDR1 and CDR2: SEHNR, FQNEAQ (reference sequence). The J segment lost 12 bases and the V segment lost 4 bases, leaving 11 bases of the junction unmatched.

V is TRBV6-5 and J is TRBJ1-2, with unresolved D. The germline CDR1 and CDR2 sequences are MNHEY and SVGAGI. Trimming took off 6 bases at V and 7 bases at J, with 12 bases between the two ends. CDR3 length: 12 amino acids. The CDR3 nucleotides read TGTGCCAGCAGCCCCCTCGGGGTTGGCTACACCTTC. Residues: CASSPLGVGYTF.

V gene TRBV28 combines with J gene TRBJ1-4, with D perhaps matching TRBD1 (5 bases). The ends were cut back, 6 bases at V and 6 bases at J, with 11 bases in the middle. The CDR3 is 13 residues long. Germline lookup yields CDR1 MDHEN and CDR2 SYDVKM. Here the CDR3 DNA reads TGTGCCAGCAGGACAGTCCTGGATGAAAAACTGTTTTTT. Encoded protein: CASRTVLDEKLFF.

In DNA, the CDR3 is TGTGCCATCAGTGGACTTAGCGGCTCCTACAATGAGCAGTTCTTC. Its translation is CAISGLSGSYNEQFF. This rearrangement joins TRBV10-3 to TRBJ2-1; the D gene is possibly TRBD2 (6 bases). V lost 4 bases, J lost 0 bases, and 10 bases lay in between. Germline CDR1 reads ENHRY; CDR2 reads SYGVKD. This CDR3 spans 15 amino acids.

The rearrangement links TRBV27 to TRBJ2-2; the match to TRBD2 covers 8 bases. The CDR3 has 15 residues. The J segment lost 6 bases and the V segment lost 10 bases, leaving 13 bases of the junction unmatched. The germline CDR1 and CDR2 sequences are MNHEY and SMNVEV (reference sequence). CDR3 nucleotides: TGTGCCACCACGTTGGGGCTAGCGGGTTCCGGGGAGCTGTTTTTT. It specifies CATTLGLAGSGELFF.